This passage covers 26 T cell receptor beta chains from one sample sequenced in a study of T cell changes during pregnancy in multiple sclerosis. Using immunoSEQ multiplex PCR, the repertoire was profiled, and TCRdb retains in-frame clones only, with some absent. The table lists about 83,000 clones, about 96% of them singletons. This specimen consisted of peripheral blood, obtained in the second trimester of pregnancy. The receptor source for this set is a female donor with multiple sclerosis, enrolled in a pregnancy study.

This rearrangement joins TRBV11-2 to TRBJ1-4; 9 nucleotides agree with TRBD1. With 5 bases clipped from V and 8 bases from J, the junction kept 9 bases outside the gene matches. CDR3 length: 15 amino acids. Germline V gene sequence: CDR1 SGHAT, CDR2 FQNNGV. The CDR3 spells CASSALGQGGEKLFF. In nucleotides, the CDR3 is TGTGCCAGCAGCGCGCTGGGACAGGGAGGCGAAAAACTGTTTTTT.

V is TRBV29-1 and J is TRBJ2-7; TRBD1 is a possible D gene (5 bases). CDR1 is SQVTM and CDR2 is ANQGSEA in the germline V gene. Trimming stripped 4 bases from V and 2 bases from J, with 12 bases between. The CDR3 is 13 residues long. In nucleotides, the CDR3 is TGCAGCGTTGCCCGGACATTAACCTACGAGCAGTACTTC. Its translation: CSVARTLTYEQYF.

This chain uses TRBV10-3 with TRBJ1-2, with no clear D. CDR1 is ENHRY and CDR2 is SYGVKD in the germline V gene. V was pared by 0 bases and J by 3 bases, with 11 bases between. The CDR3 spans 15 residues. CDR3 DNA sequence: TGTGCCATCAGTGAGTCGGCCACCCCTTACTATGGCTACACCTTC. Its protein is CAISESATPYYGYTF.

The gene calls are TRBV5-1 and TRBJ2-1; TRBD2 aligns across 8 bases. V shed 2 bases and J 10 bases; nucleotides not matched to a gene: 5. This CDR3 is 13 amino acids long. CDR1 and CDR2 (germline): SGHRS, YFSETQ. The CDR3 loop is CASSFLAGGEQFF. The CDR3 bases are TGCGCCAGCAGCTTTCTAGCGGGTGGGGAGCAGTTCTTC.

CDR3 DNA sequence: TGTGCCAGCAGTCCGGACAGGGTCCCGGGGAACTATGGCTACACCTTC. It encodes CASSPDRVPGNYGYTF. J is TRBJ1-2 and V is TRBV27; the match to TRBD1 covers 8 bases. CDR3 length equals 16 residues. V lost 5 bases and J lost 2; bases outside the gene matches: 10. Germline V lookup: CDR1 MNHEY, CDR2 SMNVEV (reference sequence).

This sequence joins TRBV6-4 and TRBJ2-1, with TRBD2 identical over 14 bases. This CDR3 has 15 residues. Germline-derived CDR1 and CDR2 are MRHNA and SNTAGT. Trimming cost V 3 bases and J 9 bases; bases outside gene matches: 4. The CDR3 DNA reads TGTGCCAGCAGTGATCCGGGACTAGCGGGAGTTGAGCAGTTCTTC. This encodes CASSDPGLAGVEQFF.

This clone was seen a single time. A junction end diverges from the germline sequence, so it may reflect a read error. The chain links TRBV19 to TRBJ2-7; 9 bases match TRBD2. The length of the CDR3 is 15 residues. Germline CDR1 LNHDA, CDR2 SQIVND (reference sequence). CDR3 residues: CASSIGDSLFSGGPF. The DNA of the CDR3 is TGTGCCAGTAGTATAGGCGACAGTTTGTTTAGCGGGGGACCCTTC.

V and J are TRBV5-1 and TRBJ2-7; D is possibly TRBD1 (6 bases). This CDR3 is 14 amino acids long. V lost 2 bases to trimming and J lost 3 bases, with 12 bases between them. Germline-derived CDR1 and CDR2 are SGHRS and YFSETQ. CDR3 DNA sequence: TGCGCCAGCAGCTTTCGGCAGGGGAACTACGAGCAGTACTTC. It is translated as CASSFRQGNYEQYF.

The table lists this clone with a count of one. V usage is TRBV5-1 and J usage is TRBJ2-1; 12 bases align to TRBD2. Germline trimming cut 4 bases from V and 3 bases from J; bases unmatched to any gene: 11. This CDR3 comprises 18 residues. The V gene's germline CDR1 is SGHRS and CDR2 YFSETQ. CDR3 sequence reads: CASSPRLAGVGGYNEQFF. The CDR3 region has the DNA TGCGCCAGCAGCCCAAGACTAGCGGGAGTGGGGGGCTACAATGAGCAGTTCTTC.

This sequence joins TRBV7-8 and TRBJ2-7, with 7 positions matching TRBD2. V trimming: 1 base; J trimming: 5 bases; junction bases outside the gene matches: 14. The CDR3 spans 17 residues. Germline V gives CDR1 SGHVS, CDR2 FQNEAQ. CDR3 bases: TGTGCCAGCAGCTTAGGAACGTCCGGACTAGTCTATGACGAGCAGTACTTC. Protein sequence: CASSLGTSGLVYDEQYF.

V usage is TRBV28 and J usage is TRBJ1-2, with 10 nucleotides matching TRBD1. The V segment lost 5 bases and the J segment 2 bases; nucleotides outside the gene matches: 2. Germline CDR1 MDHEN, CDR2 SYDVKM. This CDR3 is built from 14 residues. CDR3 coding DNA: TGTGCCAGCAGTAAGACAGGGGGCAACTATGGCTACACCTTC. This gives the protein CASSKTGGNYGYTF.

The V gene is TRBV25-1, the J gene TRBJ2-3; tentatively, D is TRBD2 (6 bases). Germline loops: CDR1 MGHDK, CDR2 SYGVNS. This CDR3 is 14 amino acids long. V lost 1 base and J 13 bases, leaving 18 bases between the germline ends. This chain's CDR3 is CASSEFQRTIIEYF. As DNA, the CDR3 is TGTGCCAGCAGTGAATTCCAGCGGACTATAATAGAGTATTTT.

V is TRBV18 and J is TRBJ1-4, with D unresolved. Trimming left V 2 bases short and J 8 bases short, with 6 bases between. This CDR3 has 12 residues. Germline values: CDR1 KGHSH, CDR2 LQKENI. The CDR3 loop is CASSPGREKLFF. The CDR3 DNA reads TGTGCCAGCTCACCAGGGAGGGAAAAACTGTTTTTT.

The chain joins TRBV5-1 to TRBJ1-1, with a tentative D call TRBD1 (5 bases). The V end lost 0 bases, the J end lost 1 base, and 10 bases lay between the germline ends. This CDR3 region has 15 residues. Germline CDR1 and CDR2: SGHRS and YFSETQ. Here the CDR3 reads CASSLVLGQNTEAFF. CDR3 coding DNA: TGCGCCAGCAGCTTGGTTTTGGGGCAGAACACTGAAGCTTTCTTT.

This clone has a single count. V usage is TRBV4-3 and J usage is TRBJ2-7; 9 bases fit TRBD1. The CDR3 has 15 amino acids. The V gene end was trimmed by 2 bases and the J gene end by 3 bases; junction bases not matched to a gene: 5. Germline loops: CDR1 LGHNA, CDR2 YSLEER. The CDR3 here is CASSQTGTGHYEQYF. DNA of the CDR3: TGCGCCAGCAGCCAAACCGGGACAGGGCACTACGAGCAGTACTTC.

The V gene is TRBV5-4, the J gene TRBJ2-1; 9 bases map to TRBD1. The V segment lost 1 base and the J segment 10 bases; nucleotides outside the gene matches: 6. This CDR3 spans 14 amino acids. From germline, CDR1 is SGHNT and CDR2 YYREEE (reference sequence). CDR3 bases: TGTGCCAGCAGCTTGAAACAGGGGGCTCGGGAGCAGTTCTTC. Its translation: CASSLKQGAREQFF.

The chain links TRBV2 to TRBJ2-6, with TRBD1 matching over 7 bases. CDR1 is SNHLY, CDR2 FYNNEI, per germline. This CDR3 comprises 16 residues. The V gene end was trimmed by 2 bases and the J gene end by 2 bases; junction bases not matched to a gene: 3. The CDR3: CASSEPDRAGANVLTF. The DNA of the CDR3 is TGTGCCAGCAGTGAACCCGACAGGGCTGGGGCCAACGTCCTGACTTTC.

The rearrangement uses TRBV5-1 and TRBJ1-2; 9 bases fit TRBD1. Germline values: CDR1 SGHRS, CDR2 YFSETQ. V gave up 2 bases and J gave up 6 bases; unmatched junction bases: 5. This CDR3 is 14 amino acids long. CDR3 residues: CASSFPTGGDGYTF. The CDR3 DNA reads as TGCGCCAGCAGCTTCCCGACAGGGGGTGATGGCTACACCTTC.

This clone was detected only once. The CDR3 here is CAWSAGNSYEQYF. In DNA form, the CDR3 reads TGTGCCTGGAGTGCAGGGAACTCCTACGAGCAGTACTTC. The rearrangement uses TRBV30 and TRBJ2-7; possible D gene TRBD1, 5 bases. Looked up from germline, CDR1 is GTSNPN and CDR2 is SVGIG (reference sequence). The length of the CDR3 is 13 residues. V lost 1 base, J lost 0 bases, and 7 bases lay in between.

This chain joins TRBV29-1 and TRBJ1-1; 8 positions agree with TRBD1. CDR3 length: 14 residues. After removal of 5 bases from V and 4 bases from J, the junction contained 9 bases not matched to a gene. From germline, CDR1 is SQVTM and CDR2 ANQGSEA. The CDR3 DNA reads TGCAGCGTTCAACCTCAGGGGGCGAGCACTGAAGCTTTCTTT. Amino acid sequence: CSVQPQGASTEAFF.

The chain has TRBV6-1 and TRBJ2-5; 12 nucleotides align to TRBD1. Per the germline V gene, CDR1 is MNHNS and CDR2 is SASEGT. CDR3 length equals 16 residues. Unmatched junction bases numbered 4, after V lost 0 bases and J lost 5 bases. The CDR3: CASSEATGTGGETQYF. In DNA form, the CDR3 reads TGTGCCAGCAGTGAAGCCACCGGGACAGGGGGCGAGACCCAGTACTTC.

V is TRBV9 and J is TRBJ2-1, with 10 bases that match TRBD2. The V segment lost 2 bases and the J segment 4 bases; nucleotides outside the gene matches: 9. CDR3 size: 17 residues. Germline V CDR1 and CDR2: SGDLS, YYNGEE. In nucleotides, the CDR3 is TGTGCCAGCAGCGTGCCAAGCGGGAGGGCCAGTTACAATGAGCAGTTCTTC. This codes for CASSVPSGRASYNEQFF.

This clone was recorded once. The rearrangement links TRBV7-8 to TRBJ1-2, with 12 positions matching TRBD1. The germline V gene encodes CDR1 SGHVS and CDR2 FQNEAQ. This CDR3 spans 15 amino acids. Trimming removed 5 bases from V and 12 bases from J; junction bases left unmatched: 13. CDR3 in amino acids: CASSRGDRGRRKDTF. The CDR3 DNA follows: TGTGCCAGCAGCAGGGGGGACAGGGGGCGCCGTAAAGACACCTTC.

DNA of the CDR3: TGTGCCAGCAGCCCCTCCCCTGTCCGGGGCTCTGGGGCCAACGTCCTGACTTTC. Residues: CASSPSPVRGSGANVLTF. The V and J genes are TRBV4-2 and TRBJ2-6; maybe TRBD2 (5 bases). The V gene's germline CDR1 is LGHNA and CDR2 YNFKEQ. The CDR3 is 18 residues long. Trimming pared 4 bases from V and 0 bases from J, leaving 16 bases between.

This chain links TRBV18 with TRBJ2-6, with D unresolved. Deletions cut 3 bases from V and 0 bases from J, with 6 bases between. Germline lookup yields CDR1 KGHSH and CDR2 LQKENI. This CDR3 region has 15 residues. The CDR3 reads CASSPDISGANVLTF. CDR3 DNA: TGTGCCAGCTCACCCGACATCTCTGGGGCCAACGTCCTGACTTTC.

This clone was detected once. The chain combines TRBV30 with TRBJ1-1; D may be TRBD1 (5 bases). The CDR3 runs to 15 residues. From germline, CDR1 is GTSNPN and CDR2 SVGIG (reference sequence). Trimming removed 5 bases from V and 0 bases from J, with 16 bases in between. This chain's CDR3 is CAWGGLWQLNTEAFF. The CDR3 DNA is TGTGCCTGGGGGGGGTTGTGGCAGTTGAACACTGAAGCTTTCTTT.